The entry that follows covers one T cell receptor (beta chain) sequence. Its cognate antigen is unknown. CD8 cells classed as naive were CD45RO-negative and positively selected for CCR7, excluding terminally differentiated effector memory CD45RA+ cells. This sample was included in a study of shared clonotypes between healthy human individuals. General study results and limits: Non-shared clonotypes showed lower generation probabilities than clonotypes common to all four donors. Rarefaction revealed incomplete sorted-subset sequencing despite large depth. Shared across a few donors were 4% to 5% of the naive CD4 clonotypes.

The CDR3 spans 14 residues. V lost 1 base to trimming and J lost 8 bases, with 9 bases between them. Looked up from germline, CDR1 is SSHAT and CDR2 is FNYEAQ (reference sequence). At deep level, the assay was performed. The repertoire was sequenced with immunoSEQ multiplex PCR; TCRdb's copy has only in-frame clones and lacks some. The table records about 650,000 clones, 95% of them present only once. Input material: naive CD8+ T cells sorted from blood. This sequence joins TRBV7-7 and TRBJ1-6; possible D gene TRBD1, 5 bases. The TCR sequence derives from a woman aged 25 to 39 in good health. CDR3 loop: CASSLGGEDSPLHF. In DNA form, the CDR3 reads TGTGCCAGCAGCTTAGGGGGGGAGGATTCACCCCTCCACTTT.